This entry features one T cell receptor beta chain sequence. The antigen is unknown. RNA extraction was followed by reverse transcription into cDNA, which acted as the sequencing template. Method: immunoSEQ multiplex PCR; TCRdb's copy keeps in-frame clones and lacks some. The table lists over 95,000 clones, approximately 60% of them singletons, with 15% to 19% in the top ten. V lost 8 bases, J lost 0 bases, and 5 bases lay in between. The germline gives CDR1 MNHEY, CDR2 SVGAGI. The CDR3 length is 13 residues. The sample is drawn from a study of CD8+ T cells in alopecia areata. Study-level information: In an open-label trial, patients got 5 to 10 mg tofacitinib twice daily. Severity among treated patients was scored by the percentage of scalp area affected.

Regarding the study as a whole: Scalp repertoires also include resident alphabeta T cells from normal skin.

Treatment noted: oral pan-JAK inhibitor, 5-10 mg twice daily. The TCR was taken from a human donor with alopecia areata. V and J are TRBV6-5 and TRBJ2-6; unclear D gene. The source was CD8+ T cells sorted from blood, collected at week 4, from a patient treated with tofacitinib. The CDR3 is CASGYSGANVLTF. The CDR3 region has the DNA TGTGCCAGCGGCTACTCTGGGGCCAACGTCCTGACTTTC.